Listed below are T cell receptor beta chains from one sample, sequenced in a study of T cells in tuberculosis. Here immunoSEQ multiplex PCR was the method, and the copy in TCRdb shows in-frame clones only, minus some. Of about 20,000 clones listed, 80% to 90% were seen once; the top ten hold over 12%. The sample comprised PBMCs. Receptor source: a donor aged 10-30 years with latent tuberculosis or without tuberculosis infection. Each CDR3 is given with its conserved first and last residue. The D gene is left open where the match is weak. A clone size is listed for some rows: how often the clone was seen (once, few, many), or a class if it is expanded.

cdr3_aa: CASSQSGGGETQYF
cdr3_nt: TGCGCCAGCAGTCAATCAGGCGGGGGAGAGACCCAGTACTTC
j_call: TRBJ2-5
clone_size: NA
d_call: TRBD2
v_call: TRBV23-1

cdr3_aa: CASSLRTSGGNPYEQYF
cdr3_nt: TGTGCCAGCAGCTTAAGGACTAGCGGGGGGAATCCCTACGAGCAGTACTTC
j_call: TRBJ2-7
clone_size: once
d_call: TRBD2
v_call: TRBV13

cdr3_aa: CASSLAGGVTAYEQYF
cdr3_nt: TGCGCCAGCAGCTTAGCAGGAGGGGTCACTGCCTACGAGCAGTACTTC
j_call: TRBJ2-7
clone_size: NA
d_call: NA
v_call: TRBV5-1

cdr3_aa: CASSLNRGYGYTF
cdr3_nt: TGTGCCAGCAGCTTAAACAGGGGCTATGGCTACACCTTC
j_call: TRBJ1-2
clone_size: NA
d_call: TRBD1
v_call: TRBV7-3

cdr3_aa: CASSLDRPQLNTEAFF
cdr3_nt: TGTGCCAGCAGCTTAGATCGTCCACAGCTGAACACTGAAGCTTTCTTT
j_call: TRBJ1-1
clone_size: NA
d_call: NA
v_call: TRBV11-2

cdr3_aa: CASSLGTGYGYTF
cdr3_nt: TGTGCCAGCAGCTTAGGGACAGGGTATGGCTACACCTTC
j_call: TRBJ1-2
clone_size: NA
d_call: TRBD1
v_call: TRBV5-5

cdr3_aa: CASSSFGQGMNTEAFF
cdr3_nt: TGTGCCAGCAGTTCCTTTGGACAGGGGATGAACACTGAAGCTTTCTTT
j_call: TRBJ1-1
clone_size: NA
d_call: TRBD1
v_call: TRBV27

cdr3_aa: CASSLVGETQYF
cdr3_nt: TGTGCCAGCAGCTTGGTCGGAGAGACCCAGTACTTC
j_call: TRBJ2-5
clone_size: NA
d_call: NA
v_call: TRBV5-6

cdr3_aa: CASSPGQNNYEQYF
cdr3_nt: TGTGCCAGCAGTCCGGGACAGAATAACTACGAGCAGTACTTC
j_call: TRBJ2-7
clone_size: NA
d_call: TRBD1
v_call: TRBV9

cdr3_aa: CATSRDLNGGYTF
cdr3_nt: TGTGCCACCAGCAGAGATTTAAACGGGGGCTACACCTTC
j_call: TRBJ1-2
clone_size: NA
d_call: NA
v_call: TRBV15

cdr3_aa: CASSRTGGNYGYTF
cdr3_nt: TGTGCCAGCAGCCGGACAGGGGGTAACTATGGCTACACCTTC
j_call: TRBJ1-2
clone_size: once
d_call: TRBD1
v_call: TRBV7-2

cdr3_aa: CASSALLMRTDTQYF
cdr3_nt: TGTGCCAGCAGCGCCCTGTTGATGCGGACAGATACGCAGTATTTT
j_call: TRBJ2-3
clone_size: NA
d_call: NA
v_call: TRBV7-2

cdr3_aa: CASSEAAGNQPQHF
cdr3_nt: TGTGCCAGCAGTGAAGCGGCAGGGAATCAGCCCCAGCATTTT
j_call: TRBJ1-5
clone_size: NA
d_call: NA
v_call: TRBV6-1

cdr3_aa: CASNLASGNTEAFF
cdr3_nt: TGTGCCAGCAACTTAGCTTCGGGGAACACTGAAGCTTTCTTT
j_call: TRBJ1-1
clone_size: NA
d_call: NA
v_call: TRBV27

cdr3_aa: CASSQGGGLDKNIQYF
cdr3_nt: TGTGCCAGCAGTCAAGGGGGGGGATTGGACAAAAACATTCAGTACTTC
j_call: TRBJ2-4
clone_size: NA
d_call: NA
v_call: TRBV2

cdr3_aa: CARDRRSYEQYF
cdr3_nt: TGCGCCAGGGACAGGCGATCCTACGAGCAGTACTTC
j_call: TRBJ2-7
clone_size: few
d_call: TRBD1
v_call: TRBV10-1

cdr3_aa: CASSSFNSPLHF
cdr3_nt: TGTGCCAGCAGCTCCTTTAATTCACCCCTCCACTTT
j_call: TRBJ1-6
clone_size: once
d_call: NA
v_call: TRBV7-2

cdr3_aa: CASSYFGDFTTDTQYF
cdr3_nt: TGTGCCAGCTCGTATTTTGGGGACTTTACCACAGATACGCAGTATTTT
j_call: TRBJ2-3
clone_size: NA
d_call: NA
v_call: TRBV18

cdr3_aa: CASSHPGMNTEAFF
cdr3_nt: TGTGCCAGCAGCCACCCCGGGATGAACACTGAAGCTTTCTTT
j_call: TRBJ1-1
clone_size: NA
d_call: NA
v_call: TRBV14

cdr3_aa: CASSIVGGVGTEAFF
cdr3_nt: TGTGCCAGTAGTATAGTGGGGGGAGTGGGCACTGAAGCTTTCTTT
j_call: TRBJ1-1
clone_size: NA
d_call: NA
v_call: TRBV19

cdr3_aa: CASRWTGGTDTQYF
cdr3_nt: TGTGCCAGCAGATGGACAGGGGGCACAGATACGCAGTATTTT
j_call: TRBJ2-3
clone_size: NA
d_call: TRBD1
v_call: TRBV6-1

cdr3_aa: CASSWGLADIYEQYF
cdr3_nt: TGTGCCAGTAGTTGGGGGCTAGCGGATATCTACGAGCAGTACTTC
j_call: TRBJ2-7
clone_size: NA
d_call: NA
v_call: TRBV19

cdr3_aa: CASSIRYGREEYGYTF
cdr3_nt: TGTGCCAGTAGTATAAGGTACGGGAGAGAAGAGTATGGCTACACCTTC
j_call: TRBJ1-2
clone_size: NA
d_call: NA
v_call: TRBV19

cdr3_aa: CASSLAPAYEQYF
cdr3_nt: TGCGCCAGCAGCTTGGCGCCGGCCTACGAGCAGTACTTC
j_call: TRBJ2-7
clone_size: NA
d_call: NA
v_call: TRBV5-1

cdr3_aa: CASSPTPGVDYGYTF
cdr3_nt: TGTGCCAGCAGTCCTACTCCCGGGGTGGACTATGGCTACACCTTC
j_call: TRBJ1-2
clone_size: NA
d_call: NA
v_call: TRBV6-5

cdr3_aa: CASRLATGELFF
cdr3_nt: TGTGCCAGCAGGCTGGCCACCGGGGAGCTGTTTTTT
j_call: TRBJ2-2
clone_size: once
d_call: NA
v_call: TRBV27

cdr3_aa: CASSGGQDYGYTF
cdr3_nt: TGTGCCAGCAGCGGAGGACAGGACTATGGCTACACCTTC
j_call: TRBJ1-2
clone_size: NA
d_call: TRBD1
v_call: TRBV5-4

cdr3_aa: CASRPTGGRAYNEQFF
cdr3_nt: TGTGCCAGCAGGCCTACAGGGGGGAGGGCCTACAATGAGCAGTTCTTC
j_call: TRBJ2-1
clone_size: NA
d_call: NA
v_call: TRBV7-2

cdr3_aa: CASSLGQSPNEQFF
cdr3_nt: TGTGCCAGCAGTCTGGGACAGAGCCCCAATGAGCAGTTCTTC
j_call: TRBJ2-1
clone_size: NA
d_call: TRBD1
v_call: TRBV6-6

cdr3_aa: CASSLREAGYNEQFF
cdr3_nt: TGCGCCAGCAGCTTACGCGAGGCGGGGTACAATGAGCAGTTCTTC
j_call: TRBJ2-1
clone_size: once
d_call: NA
v_call: TRBV5-1

cdr3_aa: CASSQGPGVPNTEAFF
cdr3_nt: TGCGCCAGCAGCCAAGGGCCCGGGGTTCCGAACACTGAAGCTTTCTTT
j_call: TRBJ1-1
clone_size: NA
d_call: NA
v_call: TRBV4-1

cdr3_aa: CASSLQGTGTEAFF
cdr3_nt: TGTGCCAGCAGTTTACAAGGGACAGGGACCGAAGCTTTCTTT
j_call: TRBJ1-1
clone_size: NA
d_call: TRBD1
v_call: TRBV27

cdr3_aa: CASRRQFNQPQHF
cdr3_nt: TGTGCCAGTAGGCGACAGTTCAATCAGCCCCAGCATTTT
j_call: TRBJ1-5
clone_size: NA
d_call: NA
v_call: TRBV19

cdr3_aa: CASSLNSGFGYGYTF
cdr3_nt: TGTGCCAGCAGCTTAAATTCAGGCTTTGGATATGGCTACACCTTC
j_call: TRBJ1-2
clone_size: NA
d_call: NA
v_call: TRBV7-2

cdr3_aa: CASSELPSIETQYF
cdr3_nt: TGTGCCAGCAGTGAACTACCGTCCATCGAGACCCAGTACTTC
j_call: TRBJ2-5
clone_size: NA
d_call: NA
v_call: TRBV2

cdr3_aa: CASNADRALSHGYTF
cdr3_nt: TGTGCCAGCAATGCTGACAGGGCATTAAGTCATGGCTACACCTTC
j_call: TRBJ1-2
clone_size: few
d_call: TRBD1
v_call: TRBV2

cdr3_aa: CASSQETGEVYGYTF
cdr3_nt: TGCGCCAGCAGCCAAGAAACAGGGGAGGTATATGGCTACACCTTC
j_call: TRBJ1-2
clone_size: NA
d_call: TRBD1
v_call: TRBV4-1

cdr3_aa: CASSKRDNYEQYF
cdr3_nt: TGTGCCAGCAGTAAACGGGACAACTACGAGCAGTACTTC
j_call: TRBJ2-7
clone_size: NA
d_call: NA
v_call: TRBV27

cdr3_aa: CASMTVNTEAFF
cdr3_nt: TGTGCCAGCATGACAGTGAACACTGAAGCTTTCTTT
j_call: TRBJ1-1
clone_size: NA
d_call: NA
v_call: TRBV2

cdr3_aa: CASSQNRDRGNQPQHF
cdr3_nt: TGTGCCAGCAGCCAGAACCGGGACAGGGGCAATCAGCCCCAGCATTTT
j_call: TRBJ1-5
clone_size: NA
d_call: TRBD1
v_call: TRBV4-2

cdr3_aa: CASSPPPGTGGIQFF
cdr3_nt: TGTGCCAGCAGTCCGCCCCCCGGGACAGGGGGAATTCAGTTCTTC
j_call: TRBJ2-1
clone_size: NA
d_call: TRBD1
v_call: TRBV27

cdr3_aa: CASSAAGGHEQFF
cdr3_nt: TGTGCCAGCAGTGCCGCGGGGGGTCATGAGCAGTTCTTC
j_call: TRBJ2-1
clone_size: NA
d_call: TRBD2
v_call: TRBV25-1

cdr3_aa: CASSIRQGVYYEQYF
cdr3_nt: TGTGCCAGTAGTATAAGACAGGGGGTTTACTACGAGCAGTACTTC
j_call: TRBJ2-7
clone_size: NA
d_call: TRBD1
v_call: TRBV19

cdr3_aa: CASSEARVGLAGNEQFF
cdr3_nt: TGTGCCAGCAGTGAAGCGCGGGTTGGGCTAGCGGGCAATGAGCAGTTCTTC
j_call: TRBJ2-1
clone_size: NA
d_call: TRBD2
v_call: TRBV2

cdr3_aa: CASSGGLAGTDTQYF
cdr3_nt: TGTGCCAGCAGCGGTGGGCTAGCGGGGACAGATACGCAGTATTTT
j_call: TRBJ2-3
clone_size: NA
d_call: TRBD2
v_call: TRBV14

cdr3_aa: CASSQTPRDIARYTDTQYF
cdr3_nt: TGCGCCAGCAGCCAGACACCCAGGGACATCGCTCGTTACACAGATACGCAGTATTTT
j_call: TRBJ2-3
clone_size: NA
d_call: NA
v_call: TRBV5-1

cdr3_aa: CASSLGQTAVQYF
cdr3_nt: TGTGCCAGCAGTTTGGGACAGACGGCTGTGCAGTACTTC
j_call: TRBJ2-7
clone_size: NA
d_call: TRBD1
v_call: TRBV27

cdr3_aa: CASSPVSGANVLTF
cdr3_nt: TGTGCCAGCAGTCCTGTATCTGGGGCCAACGTCCTGACTTTC
j_call: TRBJ2-6
clone_size: NA
d_call: NA
v_call: TRBV6-5

cdr3_aa: CASTPGQTSKQYF
cdr3_nt: TGTGCCAGCACCCCGGGACAGACAAGCAAGCAGTACTTC
j_call: TRBJ2-7
clone_size: NA
d_call: TRBD1
v_call: TRBV28

cdr3_aa: CASSNTLAGKQYF
cdr3_nt: TGTGCCAGCAGTAACACACTGGCGGGCAAGCAGTACTTC
j_call: TRBJ2-7
clone_size: NA
d_call: NA
v_call: TRBV27

cdr3_aa: CASSLARGGRYEQYF
cdr3_nt: TGTGCCAGCAGCTTGGCCCGGGGTGGCCGCTACGAGCAGTACTTC
j_call: TRBJ2-7
clone_size: NA
d_call: NA
v_call: TRBV5-4

cdr3_aa: CASSLYRGNSNQPQHF
cdr3_nt: TGTGCCAGCAGCTTGTACAGGGGGAATAGCAATCAGCCCCAGCATTTT
j_call: TRBJ1-5
clone_size: NA
d_call: TRBD1
v_call: TRBV5-8

cdr3_aa: CASSKGQGEDTQYF
cdr3_nt: TGTGCCAGTAGTAAGGGACAGGGGGAAGATACGCAGTATTTT
j_call: TRBJ2-3
clone_size: once
d_call: TRBD1
v_call: TRBV19